The source of this T cell receptor beta chain is a study of cytomegalovirus exposure and HLA in healthy donors. Study outcomes and limitations: Prediction of most subjects' HLA-A and HLA-B alleles by TCR beta sequences was reportedly accurate. The study listed under 200 cytomegalovirus-associated TCR beta chains.

In regard to this clone: Its antigen is not known.

The PCR ran on 60 Vbeta and 13 Jbeta primers. Sequencing used immunoSEQ multiplex PCR; TCRdb keeps in-frame clones, though not all of them. The repertoire holds 150,000 to 180,000 clones, with about 85% as singletons. Specimen: PBMCs. The TCR originated in a man between 25 and 39 years old in good health and CMV-seropositive.

The CDR3 DNA sequence: TGTGCCACCAGCAGAGAAGGGGGACAGGGGAGGGTTGGTGGAAAACTGTTTTTT. It yields the protein CATSREGGQGRVGGKLFF. This chain uses TRBV15 with TRBJ1-4; the match to TRBD1 covers 10 bases. Germline trimming cut 0 bases from V and 10 bases from J; bases unmatched to any gene: 14. Germline V lookup: CDR1 LNHNV, CDR2 YYDKDF (reference sequence). This CDR3 spans 18 amino acids. The full variable domain, in which reference TRBV15 and TRBJ1-4 provide the parts outside the CDR3, is DAMVIQNPRYQVTQFGKPVTLSCSQTLNHNVMYWYQQKSSQAPKLLFHYYDKDFNNEADTPDNFQSRRPNTSFCFLDIRSPGLGDTAMYLCATSREGGQGRVGGKLFFGSGTQLSVL.